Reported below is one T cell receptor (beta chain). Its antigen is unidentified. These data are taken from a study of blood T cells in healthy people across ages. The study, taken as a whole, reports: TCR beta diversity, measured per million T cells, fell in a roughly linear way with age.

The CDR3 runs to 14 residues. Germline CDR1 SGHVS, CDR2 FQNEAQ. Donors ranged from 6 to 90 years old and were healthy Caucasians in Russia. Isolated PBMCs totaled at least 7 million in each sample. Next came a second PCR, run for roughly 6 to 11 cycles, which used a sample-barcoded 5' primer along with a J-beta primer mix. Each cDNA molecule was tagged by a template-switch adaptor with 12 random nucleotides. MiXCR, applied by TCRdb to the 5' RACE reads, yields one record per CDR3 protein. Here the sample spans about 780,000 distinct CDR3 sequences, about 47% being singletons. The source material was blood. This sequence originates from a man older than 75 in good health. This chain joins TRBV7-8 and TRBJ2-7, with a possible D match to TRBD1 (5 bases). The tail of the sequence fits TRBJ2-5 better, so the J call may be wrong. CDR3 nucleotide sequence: TGTGCCAGCAGCGAAACAGGCAAGAAAGAGACCCAGTACTTC. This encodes CASSETGKKETQYF.